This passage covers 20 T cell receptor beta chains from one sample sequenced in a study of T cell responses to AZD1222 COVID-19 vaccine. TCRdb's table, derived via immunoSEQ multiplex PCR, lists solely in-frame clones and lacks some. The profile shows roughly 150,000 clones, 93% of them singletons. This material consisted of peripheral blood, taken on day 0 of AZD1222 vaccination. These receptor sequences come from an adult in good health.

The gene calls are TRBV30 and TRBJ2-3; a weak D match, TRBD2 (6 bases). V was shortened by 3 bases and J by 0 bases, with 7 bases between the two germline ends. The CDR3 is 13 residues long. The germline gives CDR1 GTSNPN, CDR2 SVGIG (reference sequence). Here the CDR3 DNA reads TGTGCCTGGAGCGGGGGTAGCACAGATACGCAGTATTTT. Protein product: CAWSGGSTDTQYF.

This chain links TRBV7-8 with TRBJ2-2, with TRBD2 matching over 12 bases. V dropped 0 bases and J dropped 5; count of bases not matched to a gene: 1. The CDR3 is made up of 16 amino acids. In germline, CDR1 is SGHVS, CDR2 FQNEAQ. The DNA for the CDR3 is TGTGCCAGCAGCTTAGCGCTAGCGGGAGGGACCGGGGAGCTGTTTTTT. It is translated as CASSLALAGGTGELFF.

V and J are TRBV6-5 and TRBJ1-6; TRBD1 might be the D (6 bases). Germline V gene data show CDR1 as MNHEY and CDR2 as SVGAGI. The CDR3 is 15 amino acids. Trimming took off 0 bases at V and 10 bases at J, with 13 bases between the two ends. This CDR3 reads CASSYSRGGGSPLHF. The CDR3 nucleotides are TGTGCCAGCAGTTACTCGAGAGGGGGTGGGTCACCCCTCCACTTT.

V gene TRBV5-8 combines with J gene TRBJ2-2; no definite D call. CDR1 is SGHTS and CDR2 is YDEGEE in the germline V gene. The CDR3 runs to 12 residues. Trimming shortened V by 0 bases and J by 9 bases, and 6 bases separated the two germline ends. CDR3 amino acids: CASSLDFRELFF. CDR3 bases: TGTGCCAGCAGCTTGGATTTTAGGGAGCTGTTTTTT.

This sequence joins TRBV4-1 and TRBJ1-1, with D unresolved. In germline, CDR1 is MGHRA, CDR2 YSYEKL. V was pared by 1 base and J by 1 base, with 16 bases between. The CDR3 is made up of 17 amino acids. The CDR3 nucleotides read TGCGCCAGCAGCCAAGTTGCGTTTAGGCAGAAGAACACTGAAGCTTTCTTT. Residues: CASSQVAFRQKNTEAFF.

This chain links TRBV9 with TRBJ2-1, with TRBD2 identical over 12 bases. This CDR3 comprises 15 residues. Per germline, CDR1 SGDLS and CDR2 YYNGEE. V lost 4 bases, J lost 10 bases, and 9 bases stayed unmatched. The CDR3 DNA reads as TGTGCCAGCAGCTTTGGACTAGCGGGATCCAGGGAGCAGTTCTTC. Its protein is CASSFGLAGSREQFF.

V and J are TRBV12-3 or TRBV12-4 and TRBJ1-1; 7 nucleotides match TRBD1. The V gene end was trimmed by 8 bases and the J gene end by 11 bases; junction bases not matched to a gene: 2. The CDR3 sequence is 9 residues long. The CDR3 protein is CASGTEAFF. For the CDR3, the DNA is TGTGCCAGCGGGACAGAGGCTTTCTTT.

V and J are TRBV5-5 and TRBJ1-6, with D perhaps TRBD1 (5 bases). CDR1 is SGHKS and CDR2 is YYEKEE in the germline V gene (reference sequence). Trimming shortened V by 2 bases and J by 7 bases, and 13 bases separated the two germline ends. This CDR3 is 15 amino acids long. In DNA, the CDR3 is TGTGCCAGCAGCTTTGTCAGGGATAAGAATTCACCCCTCCACTTT. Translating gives CASSFVRDKNSPLHF.

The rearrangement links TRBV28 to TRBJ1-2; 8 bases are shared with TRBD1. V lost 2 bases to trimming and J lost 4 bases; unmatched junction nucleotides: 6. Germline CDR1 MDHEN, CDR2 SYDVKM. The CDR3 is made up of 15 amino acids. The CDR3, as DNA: TGTGCCAGCAGTTTAGGGGTTACAGGGGGCTATGGCTACACCTTC. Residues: CASSLGVTGGYGYTF.

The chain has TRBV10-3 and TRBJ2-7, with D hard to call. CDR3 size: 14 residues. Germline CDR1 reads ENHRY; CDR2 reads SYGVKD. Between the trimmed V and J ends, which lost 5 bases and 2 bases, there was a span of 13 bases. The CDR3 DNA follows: TGTGCCATCAGTAAGGGCCCACCCACCTACGAGCAGTACTTC. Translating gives CAISKGPPTYEQYF.

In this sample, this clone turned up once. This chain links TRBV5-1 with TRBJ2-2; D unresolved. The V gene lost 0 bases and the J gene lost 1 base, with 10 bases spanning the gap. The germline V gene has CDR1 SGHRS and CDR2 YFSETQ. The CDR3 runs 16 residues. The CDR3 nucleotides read TGCGCCAGCAGCTTGGTTACGTCCCTGAACACCGGGGAGCTGTTTTTT. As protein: CASSLVTSLNTGELFF.

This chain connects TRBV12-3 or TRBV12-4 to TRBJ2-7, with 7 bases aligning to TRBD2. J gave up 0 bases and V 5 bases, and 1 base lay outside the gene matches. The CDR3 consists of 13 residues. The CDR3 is CASSGGSSYEQYF. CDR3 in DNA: TGTGCCAGCAGTGGCGGGAGCTCCTACGAGCAGTACTTC.

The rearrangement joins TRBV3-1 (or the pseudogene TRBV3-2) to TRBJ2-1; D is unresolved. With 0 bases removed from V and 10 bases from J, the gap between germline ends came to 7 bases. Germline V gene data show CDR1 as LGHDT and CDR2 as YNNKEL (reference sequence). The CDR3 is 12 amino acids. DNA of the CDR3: TGTGCCAGCAGCCAAGAAATGAGGGAGCAGTTCTTC. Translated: CASSQEMREQFF.

The CDR3 protein is CASSRSRRAPDTQYF. DNA of the CDR3: TGTGCCAGCAGTAGGTCTAGGAGGGCCCCAGATACGCAGTATTTT. This sequence joins TRBV6-5 and TRBJ2-3, with D perhaps matching TRBD2 (6 bases). Trimming took off 5 bases at V and 4 bases at J, with 16 bases between the two ends. In germline, CDR1 is MNHEY, CDR2 SVGAGI. This CDR3 comprises 15 residues.

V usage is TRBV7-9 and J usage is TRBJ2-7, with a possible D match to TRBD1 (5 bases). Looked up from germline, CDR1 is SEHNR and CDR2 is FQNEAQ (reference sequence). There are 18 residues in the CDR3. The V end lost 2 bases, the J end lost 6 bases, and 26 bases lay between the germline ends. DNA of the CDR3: TGTGCCAGCAGCTTAAGTTCTCGACGTTCCTTCTTTAGGGGCGAGCAGTACTTC. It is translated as CASSLSSRRSFFRGEQYF.

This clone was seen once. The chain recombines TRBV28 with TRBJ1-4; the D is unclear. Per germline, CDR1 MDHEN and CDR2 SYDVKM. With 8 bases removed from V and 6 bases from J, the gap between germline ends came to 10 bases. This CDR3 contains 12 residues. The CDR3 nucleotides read TGTGCCAGCTCTAAAGCACATGAAAAACTGTTTTTT. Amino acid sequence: CASSKAHEKLFF.

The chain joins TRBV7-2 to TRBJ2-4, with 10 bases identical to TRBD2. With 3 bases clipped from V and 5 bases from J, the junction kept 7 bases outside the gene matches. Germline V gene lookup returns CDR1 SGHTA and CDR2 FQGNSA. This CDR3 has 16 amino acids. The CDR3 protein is CASSLLLAGGQNIQYF. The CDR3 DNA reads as TGTGCCAGCAGCTTGTTATTAGCGGGAGGCCAAAACATTCAGTACTTC.

The CDR3 region has the DNA TGTGCCAGCAGTGCGAGGGGACCTAGCACAGATACGCAGTATTTT. Translated, it gives CASSARGPSTDTQYF. V is TRBV2 and J is TRBJ2-3; D tentatively fits TRBD1 or TRBD2 (5 bases each). Between the trimmed V and J ends, which lost 4 bases and 0 bases, there was a span of 11 bases. CDR1 and CDR2 from the germline V gene are SNHLY and FYNNEI. CDR3 size: 15 residues.

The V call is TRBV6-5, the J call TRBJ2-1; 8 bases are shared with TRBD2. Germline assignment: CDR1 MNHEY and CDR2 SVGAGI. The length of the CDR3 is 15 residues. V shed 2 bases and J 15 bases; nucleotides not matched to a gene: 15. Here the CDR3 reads CASSYGQRESHQRFF. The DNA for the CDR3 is TGTGCCAGCAGTTACGGCCAGCGGGAGAGTCACCAGCGGTTCTTC.

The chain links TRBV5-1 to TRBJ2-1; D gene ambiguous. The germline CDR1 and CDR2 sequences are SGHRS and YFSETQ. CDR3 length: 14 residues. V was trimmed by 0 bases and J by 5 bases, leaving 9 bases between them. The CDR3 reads CASSLAASDNEQFF. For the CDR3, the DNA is TGCGCCAGCAGCTTGGCCGCATCTGACAATGAGCAGTTCTTC.